This section outlines one T cell receptor beta chain sequence together with its context. TCRdb's table, derived via immunoSEQ multiplex PCR, lists solely in-frame clones and lacks some. The table records roughly 47,000 clones, approximately 89% of them present only once. The data are from a study of control samples from healthy donors and cancer patients. The source material was PBMCs. The TCR was taken from a woman in her sixties with lung cancer.

The CDR3 region is CASSIAGPEAFF. CDR3 nucleotide sequence: TGTGCCAGTAGTATTGCGGGGCCTGAAGCTTTCTTT. The chain is built from TRBV19 and TRBJ1-1, with a weak D call TRBD1 (5 bases). The CDR3 totals 12 residues. With 3 bases removed from V and 6 bases from J, the gap between germline ends came to 8 bases. The germline CDR1 and CDR2 sequences are LNHDA and SQIVND (reference sequence).